This passage covers 21 T cell receptor beta chains from one sample sequenced in a study of beta chain features in type 1 diabetes. Whole-study findings and limits: Moderately but significantly shorter TCRB CDR3s were found in Type 1 diabetes patients in all four CD4+ subsets.

Reverse transcription of all isolated RNA meant that expressed TCRB transcripts were sequenced. Sequencing used immunoSEQ multiplex PCR; TCRdb keeps in-frame clones, though not all of them. This table holds around 120,000 clones, roughly 17% found once. These receptors are not linked to any known antigen. Sequenced: central memory CD4+ T cells from blood. The receptors originated from a man in his late teens or twenties with type 1 diabetes.

V and J are TRBV7-2 and TRBJ1-2; TRBD1 might be the D (6 bases). Trimming shortened V by 4 bases and J by 1 base, and 10 bases separated the two germline ends. This CDR3 region has 14 residues. Germline V lookup: CDR1 SGHTA, CDR2 FQGNSA. The CDR3 loop reads CASSSGTLNYGYTF. The CDR3 nucleotides are TGTGCCAGCAGCTCCGGGACACTTAACTATGGCTACACCTTC.

This clone has a handful of counts. The chain uses TRBV30 and TRBJ2-2; no firm D call. This CDR3 contains 16 residues. The V gene's germline CDR1 is GTSNPN and CDR2 SVGIG (reference sequence). Trimming removed 0 bases from V and 0 bases from J, with 11 bases in between. The CDR3 loop is CAWSVTALANTGELFF. The CDR3 DNA reads as TGTGCCTGGAGTGTAACGGCACTCGCGAACACCGGGGAGCTGTTTTTT.

Worth noting for this clone: Other DNA sequences of this sample code for an identical CDR3. The rearrangement links TRBV18 to TRBJ1-1; D might be TRBD1 (5 bases). This CDR3 contains 13 residues. CDR1 is KGHSH, CDR2 LQKENI, per germline. V shed 2 bases and J shed 1 base, with 5 bases lying between them. CDR3 in DNA: TGTGCCAGCTCACCAGGGACGAACACTGAAGCTTTCTTT. Translation: CASSPGTNTEAFF.

This clone occurred a few times. The gene calls are TRBV2 and TRBJ2-3, with 7 bases identical to TRBD1. Germline CDR1 is SNHLY and CDR2 is FYNNEI. The CDR3 sequence is 13 residues long. Unmatched junction bases numbered 7, after V lost 8 bases and J lost 5 bases. The CDR3 spells CASGDYRGDTQYF. For the CDR3, the DNA is TGTGCCAGCGGAGATTACAGGGGAGATACGCAGTATTTT.

V is TRBV7-2 and J is TRBJ2-5, with TRBD2 identical over 7 bases. After removal of 7 bases from V and 2 bases from J, the junction contained 7 bases not matched to a gene. Per germline, CDR1 SGHTA and CDR2 FQGNSA. There are 14 residues in the CDR3. CDR3 loop: CASTPAGDQETQYF. In nucleotides, the CDR3 is TGTGCCAGCACGCCGGCGGGAGATCAAGAGACCCAGTACTTC.

This clone was seen only a few times. The genes are TRBV5-4 and TRBJ2-1; D unclear. V was shortened by 0 bases and J by 3 bases, with 1 base between the two germline ends. The germline V gene has CDR1 SGHNT and CDR2 YYREEE (reference sequence). CDR3 length: 12 amino acids. CDR3: CASSLDYNEQFF. As DNA, the CDR3 is TGTGCCAGCAGCTTGGACTACAATGAGCAGTTCTTC.

This chain links TRBV5-1 with TRBJ2-2; D tentatively reads TRBD1 or TRBD2 (5 bases each). The length of the CDR3 is 16 residues. V was shortened by 2 bases and J by 1 base, with 12 bases between the two germline ends. The germline gives CDR1 SGHRS, CDR2 YFSETQ. The CDR3 sequence is CASSLLGTMNTGELFF. The CDR3 coding sequence is TGCGCCAGCAGCTTATTAGGGACGATGAACACCGGGGAGCTGTTTTTT.

In its sample, this clone was seen a few times. This chain connects TRBV10-2 to TRBJ1-1; D might be TRBD1 (6 bases). Looked up from germline, CDR1 is WSHSY and CDR2 is SAAADI. This CDR3 comprises 13 residues. V lost 7 bases and J lost 5, with 14 bases in between. The CDR3 protein is CASIHRGGTEAFF. The CDR3 coding sequence is TGCGCCAGCATACATAGGGGGGGGACTGAAGCTTTCTTT.

A remark on this clone: A much larger clone sits a single nucleotide away, making a read error possible. This same CDR3 is encoded by further DNA sequences in the sample. This sequence joins TRBV29-1 and TRBJ1-1; a possible D gene is TRBD1 (5 bases). Trimming pared 6 bases from V and 0 bases from J, leaving 17 bases between. The length of the CDR3 is 15 residues. Germline V CDR1 and CDR2: SQVTM, ANQGSEA. The CDR3 here is CSVAPGWGMNTEAFF. The CDR3 DNA reads TGCAGCGTAGCTCCGGGGTGGGGGATGAACACTGAAGCTTTCTTT. The full variable domain, with the rest looked up from reference TRBV29-1 and TRBJ1-1, is SAVISQKPSRDICQRGTSLTIQCQVDSQVTMMFWYRQQPGQSLTLIATANQGSEATYESGFVIDKFPISRPNLTFSTLTVSNMSPEDSSIYLCSVAPGWGMNTEAFFGQGTRLTVV.

This clone was seen at least ten times. The chain recombines TRBV18 with TRBJ2-3; a possible D gene is TRBD1 (6 bases). Germline CDR1 KGHSH, CDR2 LQKENI. Trimming left V 6 bases short and J 1 base short, with 17 bases between. CDR3 size: 16 residues. CDR3 amino acids: CASSPQGSTGTDTQYF. The CDR3 nucleotides read TGTGCCAGCTCGCCGCAGGGGAGCACAGGCACAGATACGCAGTATTTT.

This clone was seen at least ten times. Other DNA sequences in this sample translate to the same CDR3. The chain combines TRBV28 with TRBJ2-3, with D possibly being TRBD1 or TRBD2 (5 bases each). Looked up from germline, CDR1 is MDHEN and CDR2 is SYDVKM. The ends were cut back, 2 bases at V and 1 base at J, with 7 bases in the middle. The CDR3 covers 14 residues. The CDR3 nucleotides read TGTGCCAGCAGTTTAGGGGGTCGCACAGATACGCAGTATTTT. This codes for CASSLGGRTDTQYF.

This chain connects TRBV2 to TRBJ1-1, with D possibly matching TRBD1 (6 bases). CDR1 and CDR2 (germline): SNHLY, FYNNEI. V was cut by 5 bases and J by 5 bases, with 15 bases left in between. The CDR3 covers 14 residues. The CDR3 region is CASSNRASETEAFF. DNA of the CDR3: TGTGCCAGCAGTAACAGGGCTTCGGAGACTGAAGCTTTCTTT.

This chain uses TRBV9 with TRBJ2-2; no firm D call. Trimming shortened V by 4 bases and J by 6 bases, and 7 bases separated the two germline ends. CDR3 length equals 12 residues. Germline loops: CDR1 SGDLS, CDR2 YYNGEE. CDR3 nucleotide sequence: TGTGCCAGCAGCAATCGACCCGGGGAGCTGTTTTTT. Protein sequence: CASSNRPGELFF.

This clone was found a few times. V usage is TRBV7-2 and J usage is TRBJ2-5, with D unresolved. Germline assignment: CDR1 SGHTA and CDR2 FQGNSA. CDR3 size: 16 residues. The ends were cut back, 2 bases at V and 5 bases at J, with 18 bases in the middle. In DNA, the CDR3 is TGTGCCAGCAGCTTAACGCGAGACTGGCCATCCGAGACCCAGTACTTC. Its protein is CASSLTRDWPSETQYF. The whole variable domain, filled in from reference TRBV7-2 and TRBJ2-5, reads GAGVSQSPSNKVTEKGKDVELRCDPISGHTALYWYRQSLGQGLEFLIYFQGNSAPDKSGLPSDRFSAERTGGSVSTLTIQRTQQEDSAVYLCASSLTRDWPSETQYFGPGTRLLVL.

A remark on this clone: The germline gene is not matched at one end of the junction; a read error may be the cause. The DNA of the CDR3 is TGTGCCAGCAGCGTAGTGGGACAGGGCCTACACTTC. This gives the protein CASSVVGQGLHF. The chain employs TRBV9 and TRBJ2-7, with TRBD1 matching 9 bases. CDR1 and CDR2 (germline): SGDLS, YYNGEE. The CDR3 runs to 12 residues.

The chain has TRBV5-4 and TRBJ2-1, with 8 positions matching TRBD2. This CDR3 is 15 amino acids long. V lost 5 bases to trimming and J lost 3 bases; unmatched junction nucleotides: 7. Per germline, CDR1 SGHNT and CDR2 YYREEE (reference sequence). The CDR3 is CASRIDSGGYNEQFF. As DNA, the CDR3 is TGTGCCAGCAGAATAGACAGCGGGGGCTACAATGAGCAGTTCTTC.

This clone was seen more than once but under ten times. This chain connects TRBV4-1 to TRBJ1-2, with 7 bases identical to TRBD1. The CDR3 is 15 residues long. V lost 4 bases, J lost 2 bases, and 7 bases stayed unmatched. CDR1 and CDR2 (germline): MGHRA, YSYEKL. In DNA form, the CDR3 reads TGCGCCAGCAGCCTCGTAGGGGGCTCGAACTATGGCTACACCTTC. Encoded protein: CASSLVGGSNYGYTF.

This clone was recorded a few times. V usage is TRBV9 and J usage is TRBJ2-2, with D possibly being TRBD1 or TRBD2 (6 bases each). The germline V and J ends were trimmed by 4 bases and 6 bases, with 16 bases remaining between them. Germline CDR1 and CDR2: SGDLS and YYNGEE. This CDR3 has 15 amino acids. CDR3 loop: CASSRSGASPGELFF. The CDR3 nucleotides read TGTGCCAGCAGCCGATCGGGGGCTAGCCCCGGGGAGCTGTTTTTT.

In its sample, this clone was seen a few times. The V and J genes are TRBV30 and TRBJ2-2; D remains unclear. V gave up 4 bases and J gave up 5 bases, with 11 bases separating them. Germline CDR1 reads GTSNPN; CDR2 reads SVGIG (reference sequence). The CDR3 has 13 amino acids. CDR3 protein: CAWTLHGTGELFF. The CDR3 DNA reads as TGTGCCTGGACTCTTCACGGTACCGGGGAGCTGTTTTTT. Combining the CDR3 with reference TRBV30 and TRBJ2-2 gives the whole variable domain SQTIHQWPATLVQPVGSPLSLECTVEGTSNPNLYWYRQAAGRGLQLLFYSVGIGQISSEVPQNLSASRPQDRQFILSSKKLLLSDSGFYLCAWTLHGTGELFFGEGSRLTVL.

The chain carries TRBV5-4 and TRBJ2-5, with 9 bases lining up with TRBD1. The germline gives CDR1 SGHNT, CDR2 YYREEE (reference sequence). V lost 7 bases and J lost 7; bases outside the gene matches: 5. CDR3 length: 12 residues. CDR3 protein: CASRAGQGTQYF. The CDR3 DNA reads as TGTGCCAGCCGGGCGGGACAGGGGACCCAGTACTTC.

J is TRBJ2-3 and V is TRBV7-2, with D maybe TRBD2 (5 bases). V lost 3 bases and J lost 4, with 17 bases in between. CDR1 SGHTA and CDR2 FQGNSA come from the germline V gene. This CDR3 comprises 16 residues. The CDR3 spells CASSFISDPAADTQYF. CDR3 sequence (DNA): TGTGCCAGCAGCTTTATTAGCGACCCCGCCGCAGATACGCAGTATTTT.